This T cell receptor beta chain was sequenced for a study of blood T cell repertoires in COVID-19. For the study at large: Sample material is recorded as cDNA or gDNA derived from T cells, B-cell-depleted T cells, or PBMCs.

Trimming shortened V by 7 bases and J by 4 bases, and 16 bases separated the two germline ends. The CDR3 has 14 amino acids. In the original analysis: For nucleated cells, counts were estimated from reference gene primer amplification. Clones were sequenced by immunoSEQ multiplex PCR, and TCRdb holds only the in-frame ones, with some missing. For V, J and clone size, that table is used; D and trimming come from the DNA. The sample has approximately 77,000 clones; roughly 88% are singletons. A single count supports this clone. The chain couples TRBV23-1 to TRBJ1-1; D gene ambiguous. TRBV23-1 is known as an ORF, though its function is uncertain. The receptor comes from a woman of 80 years or more with acute or convalescent COVID-19. Sample: peripheral blood. CDR3 sequence: CASIGTGGCTEAFF. The CDR3 DNA follows: TGCGCCAGCATCGGAACGGGCGGGTGCACTGAAGCTTTCTTT.